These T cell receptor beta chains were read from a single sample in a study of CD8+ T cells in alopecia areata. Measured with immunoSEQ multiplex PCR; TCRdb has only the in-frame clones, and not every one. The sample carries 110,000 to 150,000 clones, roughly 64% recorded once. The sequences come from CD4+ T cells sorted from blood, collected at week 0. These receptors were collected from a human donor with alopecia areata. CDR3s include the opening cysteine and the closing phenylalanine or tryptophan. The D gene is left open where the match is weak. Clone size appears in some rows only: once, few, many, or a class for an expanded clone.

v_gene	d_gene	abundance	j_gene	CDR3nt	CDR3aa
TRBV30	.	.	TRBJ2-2	TGTGCCTGTTCCAAGGGAGGGGAGCTGTTTTTT	CACSKGGELFF
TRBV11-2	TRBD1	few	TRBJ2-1	TGTGCCACCGCAAGGACGGGACAGGGATTCAACAATGAGCAGTTCTTC	CATARTGQGFNNEQFF
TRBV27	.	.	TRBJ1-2	TGTGCCAGCAGTTTATTCGAGGGTCGGGGCTACACCTTC	CASSLFEGRGYTF
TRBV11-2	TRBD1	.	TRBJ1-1	TGTGCCAGCAGCTTACCAGGGGGCAGTGAAGCTTTCTTT	CASSLPGGSEAFF
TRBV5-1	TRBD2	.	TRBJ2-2	TGCGCCAGCCAGAACCGGACTAGTTACACCGGGGAGCTGTTTTTT	CASQNRTSYTGELFF
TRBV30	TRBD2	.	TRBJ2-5	TGTGCCTGGACCCCACCGACTAGCGGGGCGTCAGGGACCCAGTACTTC	CAWTPPTSGASGTQYF
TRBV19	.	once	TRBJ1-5	TGTGCCAGTAGCGATACAGCGACTTTTATTCCCGGTAACAATCAGCCCCAGCATTTT	CASSDTATFIPGNNQPQHF
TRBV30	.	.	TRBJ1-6	TGTGCCTGGTCTTTGGACGGGGATTCACCCCTCCACTTT	CAWSLDGDSPLHF
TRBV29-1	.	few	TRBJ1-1	TGCAGCGTTGACGATAGGGTCGAAGGTACTGAAGCTTTCTTT	CSVDDRVEGTEAFF
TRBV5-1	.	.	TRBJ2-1	TGCGCCAGCAGCTTGGCGACTGGGTCCTACAATGAGCAGTTCTTC	CASSLATGSYNEQFF
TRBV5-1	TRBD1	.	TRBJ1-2	TGCGCCAGCAGCTTGGGGACAGGGTTGAATGGCTACACCTTC	CASSLGTGLNGYTF
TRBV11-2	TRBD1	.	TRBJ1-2	TGTGCCAGCAGCCCGGGACAGGGCCCCTATGGCTACACCTTC	CASSPGQGPYGYTF
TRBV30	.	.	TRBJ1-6	TGTGCCTGGGGCGGATTTGGCAATTCACCCCTCCACTTT	CAWGGFGNSPLHF
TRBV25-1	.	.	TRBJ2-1	TGTGCCAGCAGTGATTTAAGGAGGGGCGAGCAGTTCTTC	CASSDLRRGEQFF
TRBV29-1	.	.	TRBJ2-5	TGCAGCGTTGGGGGGGAAGAGACCCAGTACTTC	CSVGGEETQYF
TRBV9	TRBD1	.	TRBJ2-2	TGTGCCAGCAGCGTAGCTGGCGGGACAGGGGATCCCGGGGAGCTGTTTTTT	CASSVAGGTGDPGELFF
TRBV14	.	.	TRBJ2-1	TGTGCCAGCAGCCGAGTACTAGTCCTCAATGAGCAGTTCTTC	CASSRVLVLNEQFF
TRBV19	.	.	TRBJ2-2	TGTGCCAGTAGTGACTACACCGTGAACACCGGGGAGCTGTTTTTT	CASSDYTVNTGELFF
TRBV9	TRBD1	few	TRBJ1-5	TGTGCCAGCAGTTTGTCAGGACAGGAGAATCAGCCCCAGCATTTT	CASSLSGQENQPQHF
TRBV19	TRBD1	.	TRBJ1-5	TGTGCCAGTAAGGACAGGGCGGATCAGCCCCAGCATTTT	CASKDRADQPQHF
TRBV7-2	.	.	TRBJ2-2	TGTGCCAGCAGCTTTCAGGGAATGCAATCCGGGGAGCTGTTTTTT	CASSFQGMQSGELFF
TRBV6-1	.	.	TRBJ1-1	TGTGCCAGCAGTTTACGGGCCGGGGGGACTGAAGCTTTCTTT	CASSLRAGGTEAFF
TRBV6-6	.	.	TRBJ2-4	TGTGCCAGCAACAACGGTGGAAAAAACATTCAGTACTTC	CASNNGGKNIQYF
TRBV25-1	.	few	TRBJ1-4	TGTGCCAGCAGGCGGAGTACACATGAAAAACTGTTTTTT	CASRRSTHEKLFF
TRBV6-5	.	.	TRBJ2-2	TGTGCCAGCCCAGAGTTTGGCGGGTCCGGGGAGCTGTTTTTT	CASPEFGGSGELFF
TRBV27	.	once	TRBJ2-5	TGTGCCAGCAGTCTAACCCACACGGGGGCCCAGTACTTC	CASSLTHTGAQYF
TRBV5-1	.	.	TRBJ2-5	TGCGCCAGCAGCCCGGGGCAGCTGAAGGAGACCCAGTACTTC	CASSPGQLKETQYF
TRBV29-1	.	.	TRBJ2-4	TGCAGCGTTGAAGGCAGGCTAGACAAAAACATTCAGTACTTC	CSVEGRLDKNIQYF
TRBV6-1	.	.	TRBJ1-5	TGTGCCAGCAGTAAAACCGGGGAGGGCAATCAGCCCCAGCATTTT	CASSKTGEGNQPQHF
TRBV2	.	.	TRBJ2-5	TGTGCCAGCAGTGATTCAGAGACCCAGTACTTC	CASSDSETQYF
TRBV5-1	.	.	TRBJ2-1	TGCGCCAGCAGCCTCGGGACAACCTACAATGAGCAGTTCTTC	CASSLGTTYNEQFF
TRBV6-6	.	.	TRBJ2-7	TGTGCCAGCGGCCAGGGGACCTACGAGCAGTACTTC	CASGQGTYEQYF